A selection of T cell receptor beta chains follows, all from one sample in a study of T cell changes during pregnancy in multiple sclerosis. Sequencing was performed with immunoSEQ multiplex PCR; in TCRdb, only in-frame clones are kept and a portion is missing. The table records fewer than 15,000 clones, about nine tenths of them present only once. The sequenced sample was CD8+ T cells from peripheral blood mononuclear cells, obtained in the first trimester of pregnancy. These receptors were obtained from a female donor with multiple sclerosis, enrolled in a pregnancy study. The CDR3 runs from the conserved cysteine through the conserved F or W.

TRBV11-3 CASSLGPGFDEQYF
TRBV9 CASSGTGWELFF
TRBV7-9 CASSPQGPATDTQYF
TRBV19 CASSLRHVYEQYF
TRBV19 CASYAGTGFSPLHF
TRBV7-6 CASSLVAESNTEAFF
TRBV4-1 CASSQIGQGEETQYF
TRBV6-4 CASSPSGATDTQYF
TRBV29-1 CSVVGGEGSGANVLTF
TRBV6-1 CASSEGPPGGGAGETQYF